What follows is one TCR beta chain and its context. These data are taken from a study of T cell clonotyping in hematopoietic cell transplantation. Trimming cost V 5 bases and J 4 bases, with 14 bases left between them. CDR3 length: 14 amino acids. Germline lookup yields CDR1 SEHNR and CDR2 FQNEAQ (reference sequence). Sequencing was performed with immunoSEQ multiplex PCR; in TCRdb, only in-frame clones are kept and a portion is missing. The sample includes roughly 27,000 clones, 95% seen only once; the top ten take over 1.2%. The chain couples TRBV7-9 to TRBJ2-5; possibly TRBD1 for D (6 bases). Material: peripheral blood mononuclear cells. This TCR derives from a man aged 50 to 59 in good health. Some clones in this sample may be carry-over from other donors' samples. CDR3: CASSRRGKGETQYF. DNA of the CDR3: TGTGCCAGCAGCCGAAGGGGGAAGGGAGAGACCCAGTACTTC.